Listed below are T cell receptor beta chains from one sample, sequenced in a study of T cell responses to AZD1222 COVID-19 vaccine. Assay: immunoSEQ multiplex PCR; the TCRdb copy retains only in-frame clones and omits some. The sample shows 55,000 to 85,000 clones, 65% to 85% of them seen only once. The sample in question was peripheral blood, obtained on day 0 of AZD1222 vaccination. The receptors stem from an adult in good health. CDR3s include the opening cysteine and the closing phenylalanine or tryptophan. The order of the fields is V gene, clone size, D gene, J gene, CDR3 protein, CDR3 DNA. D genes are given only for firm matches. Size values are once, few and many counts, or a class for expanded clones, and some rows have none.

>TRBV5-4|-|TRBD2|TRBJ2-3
CASSYPLAGSVDTQYF
TGTGCCAGCAGCTACCCACTAGCGGGGTCGGTAGATACGCAGTATTTT
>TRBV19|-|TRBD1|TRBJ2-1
CASSQRATGVNEQFF
TGTGCCAGTAGTCAAAGGGCGACAGGGGTCAATGAGCAGTTCTTC
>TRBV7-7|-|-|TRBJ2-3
CASSLDRGTDTQYF
TGTGCTAGCAGCTTAGACCGCGGCACAGATACGCAGTATTTT
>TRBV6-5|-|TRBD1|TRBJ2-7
CASSYSGTGYGDEQYF
TGTGCCAGCAGTTACTCCGGGACAGGGTATGGAGACGAGCAGTACTTC
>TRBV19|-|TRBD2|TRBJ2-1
CASSIRGRGTSGTNEQFF
TGTGCCAGTAGTATCCGGGGACGGGGGACTAGCGGCACCAATGAGCAGTTCTTC
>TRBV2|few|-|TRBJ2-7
CASSADSYEQYF
TGTGCCAGCAGCGCCGACAGTTACGAGCAGTACTTC
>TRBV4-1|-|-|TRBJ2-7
CASSLASVNEQYF
TGCGCCAGCAGCCTAGCCTCTGTGAACGAGCAGTACTTC
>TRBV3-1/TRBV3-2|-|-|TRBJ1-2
CASSQGVDNYGYTF
TGTGCCAGCAGCCAAGGTGTGGACAACTATGGCTACACCTTC
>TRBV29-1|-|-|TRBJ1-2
CSVDLRTPSDGYTF
TGCAGCGTTGATTTGAGGACCCCTTCGGATGGCTACACCTTC
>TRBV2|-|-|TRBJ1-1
CASRVGLATEAFF
TGTGCCAGCAGGGTCGGATTGGCCACTGAAGCTTTCTTT
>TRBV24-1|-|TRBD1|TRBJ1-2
CATSAPEGQSNYGYTF
TGTGCCACCAGTGCCCCTGAGGGACAGTCTAACTATGGCTACACCTTC
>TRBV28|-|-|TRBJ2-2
CASSFTVGELFF
TGTGCCAGCAGTTTTACGGTGGGGGAGCTGTTTTTT
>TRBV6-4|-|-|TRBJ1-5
CAGQICGSNQPQHF
TGTGCCGGACAGATTTGTGGAAGCAATCAGCCCCAGCATTTT
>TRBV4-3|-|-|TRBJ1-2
CASSQDFDQRRKDYGYTF
TGCGCCAGCAGCCAAGATTTCGATCAGCGAAGGAAGGACTATGGCTACACCTTC
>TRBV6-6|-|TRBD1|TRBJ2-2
CASSEGQYTGELFF
TGTGCCAGCAGCGAGGGACAGTACACCGGGGAGCTGTTTTTT
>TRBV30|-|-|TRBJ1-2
CAWTKDIPYGYTF
TGTGCCTGGACTAAGGACATACCTTATGGCTACACCTTC
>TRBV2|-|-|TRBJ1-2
CASRLPGPRTALVSRGYTF
TGTGCCAGCAGACTACCGGGTCCCAGAACGGCTTTGGTTTCGCGAGGCTACACCTTC
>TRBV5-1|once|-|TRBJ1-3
CASSLAGYGNTIYF
TGCGCCAGCAGCTTGGCAGGGTATGGAAACACCATATATTTT
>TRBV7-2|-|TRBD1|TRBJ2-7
CASSLLSTGGLYEQYF
TGTGCCAGCAGCTTACTTTCGACAGGGGGCCTCTACGAGCAGTACTTC
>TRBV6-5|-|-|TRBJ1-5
CASSSGAPVNQPQHF
TGTGCCAGCTCTTCGGGGGCGCCGGTCAATCAGCCCCAGCATTTT
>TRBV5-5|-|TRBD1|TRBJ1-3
CASSLDPGQGVF
TGTGCCAGCAGCCTCGACCCTGGACAGGGGGTTTTT
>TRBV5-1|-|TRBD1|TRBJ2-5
CASSRTAGGQETQYF
TGCGCCAGCAGCCGCACCGCAGGGGGTCAAGAGACCCAGTACTTC
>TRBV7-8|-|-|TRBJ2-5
CASSPTAPEGTQYF
TGTGCCAGCAGCCCGACGGCTCCGGAAGGGACCCAGTACTTC
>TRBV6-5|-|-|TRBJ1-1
CASSPDLNTEAFF
TGTGCCAGCAGCCCGGACCTCAACACTGAAGCTTTCTTT
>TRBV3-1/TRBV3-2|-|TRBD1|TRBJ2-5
CASSPRDRGIGETQYF
TGTGCCAGCAGCCCCCGGGACAGGGGAATTGGAGAGACCCAGTACTTC
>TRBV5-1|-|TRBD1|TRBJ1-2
CASSFRGLEYGYTF
TGCGCCAGCAGCTTTAGGGGGCTGGAGTATGGCTACACCTTC
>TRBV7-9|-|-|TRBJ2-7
CASSAQAGNFYEQYF
TGTGCCAGCAGCGCACAGGCTGGGAATTTCTACGAGCAGTACTTC
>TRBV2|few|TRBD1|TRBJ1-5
CASSMTGLMLQPQHF
TGTGCCAGCAGCATGACAGGGCTTATGTTACAGCCCCAGCATTTT
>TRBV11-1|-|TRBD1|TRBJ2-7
CASSFGTGPNEQYF
TGTGCCAGCAGCTTCGGGACAGGGCCTAACGAGCAGTACTTC
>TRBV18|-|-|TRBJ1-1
CASSPLAGNTEAFF
TGTGCCAGCTCACCTCTAGCGGGGAACACTGAAGCTTTCTTT
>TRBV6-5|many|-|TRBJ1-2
CASSPNGNYGYTF
TGTGCCAGCAGCCCCAATGGGAACTATGGCTACACCTTC
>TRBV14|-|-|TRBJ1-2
CASSPLKRGIWGASGYTF
TGTGCCAGCAGCCCCTTAAAGCGGGGAATCTGGGGGGCTAGTGGCTACACCTTC
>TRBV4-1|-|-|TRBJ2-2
CASSLLMAANTGELFF
TGCGCCAGCAGCCTGCTGATGGCGGCGAACACCGGGGAGCTGTTTTTT
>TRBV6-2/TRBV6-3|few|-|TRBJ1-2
CASSLVEAVGYTF
TGTGCCAGCAGCCTTGTCGAGGCGGTGGGCTACACCTTC
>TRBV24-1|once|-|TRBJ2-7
CATSRTGTYEQYF
TGTGCCACCAGTCGGACGGGGACCTACGAGCAGTACTTC
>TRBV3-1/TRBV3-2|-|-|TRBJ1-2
CASSQSGDNYGYTF
TGTGCCAGCAGCCAATCTGGTGATAACTATGGCTACACCTTC
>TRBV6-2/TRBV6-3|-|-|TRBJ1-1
CASSYEIPLLEAFF
TGTGCCAGCAGTTACGAAATTCCGCTGCTTGAAGCTTTCTTT
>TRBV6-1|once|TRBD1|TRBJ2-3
CASSETGQRTDTQYF
TGTGCCAGCAGTGAAACGGGACAGCGCACAGATACGCAGTATTTT
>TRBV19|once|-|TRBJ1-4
CASINGQSNEKLFF
TGTGCCAGTATCAATGGGCAAAGTAATGAAAAACTGTTTTTT
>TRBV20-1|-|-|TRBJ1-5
CSASVSGSNQPQHF
TGCAGTGCTAGTGTCAGTGGGAGCAATCAGCCCCAGCATTTT
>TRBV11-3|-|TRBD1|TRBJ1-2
CASSLMDRGSDNGYTF
TGTGCCAGCAGCTTAATGGACAGGGGCTCCGATAATGGCTACACCTTC
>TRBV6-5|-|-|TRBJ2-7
CASSYSKNGNYEQYF
TGTGCCAGCAGTTACTCTAAAAACGGGAACTACGAGCAGTACTTC
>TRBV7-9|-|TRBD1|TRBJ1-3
CASSLGGQGSGNTIYF
TGTGCCAGCAGCTTAGGCGGACAGGGCTCTGGAAACACCATATATTTT
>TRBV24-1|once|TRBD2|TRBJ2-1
CATSDPVLAGDNEQFF
TGTGCCACCAGTGACCCGGTGCTAGCGGGGGACAATGAGCAGTTCTTC
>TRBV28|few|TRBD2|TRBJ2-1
CASRVGGGGSYNEQFF
TGTGCCAGCAGGGTTGGCGGGGGGGGTTCCTACAATGAGCAGTTCTTC
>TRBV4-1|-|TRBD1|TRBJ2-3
CASSQGPGGTDTQYF
TGCGCCAGCAGCCAAGGCCCAGGGGGTACAGATACGCAGTATTTT
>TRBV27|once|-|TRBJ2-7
CASSLKESYEQYF
TGTGCCAGCAGTTTAAAGGAGTCCTACGAGCAGTACTTC
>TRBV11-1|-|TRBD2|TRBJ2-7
CASSFGTSGYEQYF
TGTGCCAGCAGCTTCGGGACTAGCGGTTACGAGCAGTACTTC
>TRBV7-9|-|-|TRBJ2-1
CASSPKTRLGNEQFF
TGTGCCAGCAGCCCCAAAACGCGGTTGGGTAATGAGCAGTTCTTC
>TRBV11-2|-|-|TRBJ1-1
CASRSSLNTEAFF
TGTGCCAGCAGGAGCTCGTTGAACACTGAAGCTTTCTTT
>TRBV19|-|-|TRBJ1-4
CASSTWGDVNEKLFF
TGTGCCAGTAGTACCTGGGGGGACGTAAACGAAAAACTGTTTTTT
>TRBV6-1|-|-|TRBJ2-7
CASSEWSYEQYF
TGTGCCAGCAGTGAATGGTCCTACGAGCAGTACTTC
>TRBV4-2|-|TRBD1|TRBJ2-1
CASSQAPGQGANEQFF
TGTGCCAGCAGCCAAGCCCCGGGACAGGGGGCGAATGAGCAGTTCTTC
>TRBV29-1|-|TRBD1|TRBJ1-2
CSVTRQGGSYGYTF
TGCAGCGTGACTAGACAGGGGGGATCCTATGGCTACACCTTC
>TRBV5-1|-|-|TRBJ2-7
CASSRQAGQIYEQYF
TGCGCCAGCAGCCGCCAAGCCGGACAGATCTACGAGCAGTACTTC